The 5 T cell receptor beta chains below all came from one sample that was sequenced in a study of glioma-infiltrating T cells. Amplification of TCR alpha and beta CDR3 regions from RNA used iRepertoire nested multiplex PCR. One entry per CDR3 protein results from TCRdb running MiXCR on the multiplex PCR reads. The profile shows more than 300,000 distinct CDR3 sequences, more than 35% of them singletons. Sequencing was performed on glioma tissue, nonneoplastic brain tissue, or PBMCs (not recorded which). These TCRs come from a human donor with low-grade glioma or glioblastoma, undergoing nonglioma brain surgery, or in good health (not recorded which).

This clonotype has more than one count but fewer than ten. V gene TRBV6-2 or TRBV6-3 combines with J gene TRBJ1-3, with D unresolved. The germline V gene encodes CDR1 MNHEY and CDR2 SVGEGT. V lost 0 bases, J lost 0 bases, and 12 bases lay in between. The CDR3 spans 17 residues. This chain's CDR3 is CASSYSMVAPSGNTIYF. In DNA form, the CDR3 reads TGTGCCAGCAGTTACTCGATGGTCGCCCCCTCTGGAAACACCATATATTTT.

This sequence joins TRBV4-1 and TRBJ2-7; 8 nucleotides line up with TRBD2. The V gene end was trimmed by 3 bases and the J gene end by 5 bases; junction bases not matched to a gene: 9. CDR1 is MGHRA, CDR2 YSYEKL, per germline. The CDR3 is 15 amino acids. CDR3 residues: CASSQDGSGSNEQYF. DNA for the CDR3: TGCGCCAGCAGCCAGGATGGGAGCGGGAGCAACGAGCAGTACTTC.

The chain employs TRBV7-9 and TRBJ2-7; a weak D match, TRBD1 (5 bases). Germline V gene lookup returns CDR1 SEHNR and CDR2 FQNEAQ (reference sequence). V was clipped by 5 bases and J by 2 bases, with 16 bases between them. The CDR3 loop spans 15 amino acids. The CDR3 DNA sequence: TGTGCCAGCAGCGCCCCAGCAGGGTCCCCCTACGAGCAGTACTTC. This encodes CASSAPAGSPYEQYF. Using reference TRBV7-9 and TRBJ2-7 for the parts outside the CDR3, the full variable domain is DTGVSQNPRHKITKRGQNVTFRCDPISEHNRLYWYRQTLGQGPEFLTYFQNEAQLEKSRLLSDRFSAERPKGSFSTLEIQRTEQGDSAMYLCASSAPAGSPYEQYFGPGTRLTVT.

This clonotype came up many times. The CDR3 DNA follows: TGCAGTGCTCGACGACGAACTAGAGGCAATCAGCCCCAGCATTTT. This sequence encodes CSARRRTRGNQPQHF. The chain couples TRBV20-1 to TRBJ1-5, with D unclear. The CDR3 extends over 15 amino acids. Germline CDR1 DFQATT, CDR2 SNEGSKA (reference sequence). Trimming took off 5 bases at V and 2 bases at J, with 16 bases between the two ends.

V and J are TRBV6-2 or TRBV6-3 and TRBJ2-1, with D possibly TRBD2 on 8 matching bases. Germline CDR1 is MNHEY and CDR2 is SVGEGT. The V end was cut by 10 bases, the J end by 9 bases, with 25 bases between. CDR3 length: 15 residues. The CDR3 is CAIRGVAGRPSEQFF. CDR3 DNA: TGTGCCATCAGGGGGGTAGCGGGACGACCCAGTGAGCAGTTCTTC.